This TCR beta chain was recorded in a study of OX40 agonist ivuxolimab in advanced cancers. Study-wide background: Across the patients, intravenous ivuxolimab was delivered every 2 weeks at 0.01 to 10 mg/kg.

Assay: immunoSEQ multiplex PCR; the TCRdb copy retains only in-frame clones and omits some. The top ten clones hold around 0.5% of a sample with tens of thousands of clones, around nine tenths of them seen once. This CDR3 is built from 18 residues. V lost 1 base to trimming and J lost 2 bases; unmatched junction nucleotides: 7. The V gene's germline CDR1 is LGHNA and CDR2 YSLEER. Sequencing used CD4+ or CD8+ T cells sorted from blood, obtained in a trial of the OX40 agonist ivuxolimab. The receptor was derived from an adult with an advanced solid tumor such as melanoma, head and neck, liver or kidney cancer. The rearrangement uses TRBV4-3 and TRBJ2-1; TRBD2 matches 11 bases. The chain's CDR3 is CASSQGFLAGGPYNEQFF. The CDR3 coding sequence is TGCGCCAGCAGCCAAGGATTCCTAGCGGGGGGCCCCTACAATGAGCAGTTCTTC.